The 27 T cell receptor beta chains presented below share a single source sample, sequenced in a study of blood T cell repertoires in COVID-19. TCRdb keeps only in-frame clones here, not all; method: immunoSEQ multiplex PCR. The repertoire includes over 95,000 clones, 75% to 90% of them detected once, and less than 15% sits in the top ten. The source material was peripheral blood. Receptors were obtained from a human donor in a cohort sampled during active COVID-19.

The CDR3 DNA reads as TGCGCCAGCAGCCGGGCTTCTAGCGGGAGTTACAATGAGCAGTTCTTC. Its protein is CASSRASSGSYNEQFF. The rearrangement joins TRBV4-1 to TRBJ2-1; TRBD2 agrees at 10 bases. This CDR3 is 16 amino acids long. Per germline, CDR1 MGHRA and CDR2 YSYEKL. V was clipped by 4 bases and J by 4 bases; unmatched bases: 7.

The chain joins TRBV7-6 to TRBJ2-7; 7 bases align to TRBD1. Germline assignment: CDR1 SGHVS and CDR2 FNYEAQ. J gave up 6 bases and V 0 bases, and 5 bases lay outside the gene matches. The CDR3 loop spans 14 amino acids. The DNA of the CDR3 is TGTGCCAGCAGCTTAGCCAAAACAGGGGTCGAGCAGTACTTC. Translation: CASSLAKTGVEQYF.

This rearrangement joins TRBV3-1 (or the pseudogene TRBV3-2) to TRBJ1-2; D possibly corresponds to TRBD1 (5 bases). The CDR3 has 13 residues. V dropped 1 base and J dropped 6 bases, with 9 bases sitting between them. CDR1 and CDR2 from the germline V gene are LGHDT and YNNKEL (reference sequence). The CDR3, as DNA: TGTGCCAGCAGCCAAGTTCAGGGCCATGGCTACACCTTC. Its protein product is CASSQVQGHGYTF.

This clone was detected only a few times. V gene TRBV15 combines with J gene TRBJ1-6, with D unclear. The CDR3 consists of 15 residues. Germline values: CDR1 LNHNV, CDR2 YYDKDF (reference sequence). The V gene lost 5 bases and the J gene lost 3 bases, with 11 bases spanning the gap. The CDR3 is CATSAQEVYNSPLHF. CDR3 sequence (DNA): TGTGCCACCAGCGCCCAGGAGGTCTATAATTCACCCCTCCACTTT.

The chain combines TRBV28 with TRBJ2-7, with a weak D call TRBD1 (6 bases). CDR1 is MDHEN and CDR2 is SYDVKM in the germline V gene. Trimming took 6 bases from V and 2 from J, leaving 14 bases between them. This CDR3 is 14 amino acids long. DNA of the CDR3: TGTGCCAGCAGGACAGACAGGCCGCCCTACGAGCAGTACTTC. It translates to CASRTDRPPYEQYF.

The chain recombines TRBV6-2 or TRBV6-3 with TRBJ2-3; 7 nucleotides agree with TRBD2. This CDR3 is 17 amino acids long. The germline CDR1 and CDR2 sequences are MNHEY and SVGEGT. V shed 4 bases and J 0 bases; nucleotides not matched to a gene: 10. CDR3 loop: CASSFYKRGLSTDTQYF. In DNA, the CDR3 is TGTGCCAGCAGTTTCTACAAGCGGGGCCTCAGCACAGATACGCAGTATTTT.

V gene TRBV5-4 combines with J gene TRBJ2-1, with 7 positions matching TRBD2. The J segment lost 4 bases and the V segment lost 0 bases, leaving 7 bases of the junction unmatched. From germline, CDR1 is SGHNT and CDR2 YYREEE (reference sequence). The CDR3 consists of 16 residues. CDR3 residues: CASSLASGELYNEQFF. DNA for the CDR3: TGTGCCAGCAGCTTGGCCAGCGGGGAACTGTACAATGAGCAGTTCTTC.

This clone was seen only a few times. The CDR3 DNA is TGCGCCAGCAGCTCTACCATCACAGATACGCAGTATTTT. Translating it yields CASSSTITDTQYF. The chain is built from TRBV5-1 and TRBJ2-3; D unresolved. Germline CDR1 and CDR2: SGHRS and YFSETQ. The CDR3 runs 13 residues. The V end lost 3 bases, the J end lost 2 bases, and 7 bases lay between the germline ends. Full variable domain (outside the CDR3, taken from reference TRBV5-1 and TRBJ2-3): KAGVTQTPRYLIKTRGQQVTLSCSPISGHRSVSWYQQTPGQGLQFLFEYFSETQRNKGNFPGRFSGRQFSNSRSEMNVSTLELGDSALYLCASSSTITDTQYFGPGTRLTVL.

The CDR3 DNA sequence: TGTGCCAGCAGCCCAGGGTGGGTTGGCACAGATACGCAGTATTTT. Its translation is CASSPGWVGTDTQYF. This sequence joins TRBV14 and TRBJ2-3, with D maybe TRBD1 (5 bases). The CDR3 covers 15 residues. Germline V gene sequence: CDR1 SGHDN, CDR2 FVKESK. V lost 4 bases and J lost 1, with 12 bases in between.

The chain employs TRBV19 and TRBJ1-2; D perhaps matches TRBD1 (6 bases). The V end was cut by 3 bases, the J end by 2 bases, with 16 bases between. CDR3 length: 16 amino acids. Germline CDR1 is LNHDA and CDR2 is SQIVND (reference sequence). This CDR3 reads CASSIGSQGSNYGYTF. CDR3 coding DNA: TGTGCCAGTAGTATTGGTTCTCAGGGGTCGAACTATGGCTACACCTTC.

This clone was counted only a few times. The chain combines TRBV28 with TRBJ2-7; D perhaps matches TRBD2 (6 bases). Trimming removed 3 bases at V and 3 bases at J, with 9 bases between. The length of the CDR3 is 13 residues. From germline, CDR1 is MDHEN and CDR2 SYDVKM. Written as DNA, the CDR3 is TGTGCCAGCAGTTTGCCCGGGGGCTACGAGCAGTACTTC. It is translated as CASSLPGGYEQYF. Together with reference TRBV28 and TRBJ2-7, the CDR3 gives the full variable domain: DVKVTQSSRYLVKRTGEKVFLECVQDMDHENMFWYRQDPGLGLRLIYFSYDVKMKEKGDIPEGYSVSREKKERFSLILESASTNQTSMYLCASSLPGGYEQYFGPGTRLTVT.

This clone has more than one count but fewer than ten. This CDR3 reads CASSQGTGPIYEQYF. The CDR3, as DNA: TGCGCCAGCAGCCAAGGGACAGGGCCTATCTACGAGCAGTACTTC. V and J are TRBV4-1 and TRBJ2-7; 8 bases match TRBD1. Per the germline V gene, CDR1 is MGHRA and CDR2 is YSYEKL. The CDR3 has 15 residues. Losses at the gene ends were 1 base for V and 3 bases for J; bases not matched to a gene: 5.

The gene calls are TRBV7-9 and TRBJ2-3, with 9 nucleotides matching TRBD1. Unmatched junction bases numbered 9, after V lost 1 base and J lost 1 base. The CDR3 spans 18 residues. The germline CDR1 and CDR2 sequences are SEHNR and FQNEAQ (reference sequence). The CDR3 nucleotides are TGTGCCAGCAGCTTAGGACCCCCGGGACAGGGACGCACAGATACGCAGTATTTT. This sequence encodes CASSLGPPGQGRTDTQYF.

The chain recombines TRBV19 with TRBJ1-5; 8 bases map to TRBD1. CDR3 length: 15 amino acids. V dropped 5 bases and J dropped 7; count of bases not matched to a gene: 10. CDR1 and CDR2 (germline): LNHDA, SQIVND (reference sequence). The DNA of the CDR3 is TGTGCCAGTAGTCTAAGGACAGGGCGATACCAGCCCCAGCATTTT. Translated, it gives CASSLRTGRYQPQHF.

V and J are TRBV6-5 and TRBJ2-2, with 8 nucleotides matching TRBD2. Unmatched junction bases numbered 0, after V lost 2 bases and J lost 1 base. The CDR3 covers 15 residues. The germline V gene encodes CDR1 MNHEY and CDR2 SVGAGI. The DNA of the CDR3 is TGTGCCAGCAGTTACAGCGGGGGGAACACCGGGGAGCTGTTTTTT. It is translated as CASSYSGGNTGELFF.

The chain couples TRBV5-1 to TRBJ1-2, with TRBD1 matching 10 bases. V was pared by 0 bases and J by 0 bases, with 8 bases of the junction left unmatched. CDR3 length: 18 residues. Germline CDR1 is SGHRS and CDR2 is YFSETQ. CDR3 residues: CASSLDPGQGPTNYGYTF. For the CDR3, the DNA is TGCGCCAGCAGCTTGGATCCGGGACAGGGGCCAACTAACTATGGCTACACCTTC.

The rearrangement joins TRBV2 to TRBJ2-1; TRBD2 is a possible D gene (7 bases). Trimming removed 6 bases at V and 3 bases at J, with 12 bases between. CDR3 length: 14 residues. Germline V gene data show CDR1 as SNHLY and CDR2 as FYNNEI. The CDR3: CASRRGGLYNEQFF. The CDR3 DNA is TGTGCCAGCAGGAGGGGGGGGCTCTACAATGAGCAGTTCTTC.

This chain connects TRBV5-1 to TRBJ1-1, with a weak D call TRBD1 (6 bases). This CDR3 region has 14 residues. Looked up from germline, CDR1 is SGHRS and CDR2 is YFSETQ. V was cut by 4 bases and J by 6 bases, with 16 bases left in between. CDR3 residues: CASSITTGKAEAFF. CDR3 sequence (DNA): TGCGCCAGCAGCATCACAACAGGGAAGGCTGAAGCTTTCTTT.

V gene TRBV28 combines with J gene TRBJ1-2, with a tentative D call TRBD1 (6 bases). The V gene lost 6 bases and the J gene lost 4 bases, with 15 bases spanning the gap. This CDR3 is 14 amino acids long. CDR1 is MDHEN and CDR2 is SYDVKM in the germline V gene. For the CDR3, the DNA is TGTGCCAGCAGGCTCAGGGGCCCTGGCTATGGCTACACCTTC. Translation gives CASRLRGPGYGYTF.

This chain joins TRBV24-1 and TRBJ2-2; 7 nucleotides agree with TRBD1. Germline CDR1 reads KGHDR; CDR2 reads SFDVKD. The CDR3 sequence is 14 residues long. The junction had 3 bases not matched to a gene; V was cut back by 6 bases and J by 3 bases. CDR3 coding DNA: TGTGCCACCAGTCGGGACAGTTACACCGGGGAGCTGTTTTTT. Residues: CATSRDSYTGELFF.

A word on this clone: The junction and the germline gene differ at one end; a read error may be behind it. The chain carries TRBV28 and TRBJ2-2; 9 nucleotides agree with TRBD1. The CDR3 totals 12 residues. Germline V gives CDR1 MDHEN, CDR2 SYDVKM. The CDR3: CARGQGPRGAVF. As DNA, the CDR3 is TGTGCCAGGGGACAGGGCCCCCGGGGAGCTGTTTTT.

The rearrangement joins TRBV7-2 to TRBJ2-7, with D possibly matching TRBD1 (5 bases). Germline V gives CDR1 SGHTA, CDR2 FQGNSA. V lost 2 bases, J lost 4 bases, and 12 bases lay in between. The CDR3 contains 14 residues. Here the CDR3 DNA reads TGTGCCAGCAGCTTACTGACAGTGAGTTACGAGCAGTACTTC. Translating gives CASSLLTVSYEQYF.

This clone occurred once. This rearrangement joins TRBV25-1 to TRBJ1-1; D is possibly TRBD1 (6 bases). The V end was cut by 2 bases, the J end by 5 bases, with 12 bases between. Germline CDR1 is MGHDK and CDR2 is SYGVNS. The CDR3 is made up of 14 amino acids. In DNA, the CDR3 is TGTGCCAGCAGTGAAAACAGGGACGGGACTGAAGCTTTCTTT. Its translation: CASSENRDGTEAFF.

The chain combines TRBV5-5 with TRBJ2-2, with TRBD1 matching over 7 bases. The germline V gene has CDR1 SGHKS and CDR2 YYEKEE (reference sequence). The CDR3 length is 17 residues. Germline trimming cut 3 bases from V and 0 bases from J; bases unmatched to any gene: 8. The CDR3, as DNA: TGTGCCAGCAGCTGGTGGGGACAGCAAACGAACACCGGGGAGCTGTTTTTT. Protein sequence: CASSWWGQQTNTGELFF.

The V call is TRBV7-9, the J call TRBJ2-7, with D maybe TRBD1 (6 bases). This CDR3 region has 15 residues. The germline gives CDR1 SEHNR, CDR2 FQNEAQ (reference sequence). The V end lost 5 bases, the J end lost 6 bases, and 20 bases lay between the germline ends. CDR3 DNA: TGTGCCAGCAGCAGGAACGGGGCGATGACAGGCGAGCAGTACTTC. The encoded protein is CASSRNGAMTGEQYF.

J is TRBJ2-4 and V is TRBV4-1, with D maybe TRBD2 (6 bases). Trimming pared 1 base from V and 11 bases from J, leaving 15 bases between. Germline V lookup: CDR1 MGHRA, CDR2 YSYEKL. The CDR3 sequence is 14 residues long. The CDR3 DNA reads TGCGCCAGCAGCCAAGGGGACGGGACTCTGGTTCAGTACTTC. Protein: CASSQGDGTLVQYF.

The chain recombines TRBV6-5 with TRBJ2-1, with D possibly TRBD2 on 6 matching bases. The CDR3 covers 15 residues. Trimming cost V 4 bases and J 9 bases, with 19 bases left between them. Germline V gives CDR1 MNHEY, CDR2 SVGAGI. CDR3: CASSLRGTLYGEQFF. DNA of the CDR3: TGTGCCAGCAGTTTGCGGGGTACCCTCTACGGTGAGCAGTTCTTC.